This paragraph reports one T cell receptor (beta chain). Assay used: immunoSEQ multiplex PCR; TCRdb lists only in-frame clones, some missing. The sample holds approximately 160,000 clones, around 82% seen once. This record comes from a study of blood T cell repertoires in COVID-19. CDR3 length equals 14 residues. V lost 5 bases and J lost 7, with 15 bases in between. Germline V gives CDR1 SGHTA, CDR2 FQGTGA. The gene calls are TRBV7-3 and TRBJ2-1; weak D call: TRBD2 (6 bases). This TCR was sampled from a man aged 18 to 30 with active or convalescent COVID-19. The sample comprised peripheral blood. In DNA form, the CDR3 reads TGTGCCAGCAGCCCACTGGCGGGACTTAATGAGCAGTTCTTC. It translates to CASSPLAGLNEQFF.